One and the same sample provided the 8 T cell receptor beta chains below, sequenced in a study of PD-1 blockade in classical Hodgkin lymphoma. Every single patient, without exception, relapsed after autologous stem cell transplantation, and brentuximab vedotin exposure varied. Sequenced by immunoSEQ multiplex PCR; TCRdb stores in-frame clones only, minus some. The data hold approximately 37,000 clones, with roughly 78% observed a single time. Sequenced material: peripheral blood mononuclear cells (PBMCs), taken at baseline. Receptors originate from a human donor with classical Hodgkin lymphoma.

The sample holds one count of this clone. This chain connects TRBV5-6 to TRBJ2-1; D gene ambiguous. Trimming shortened V by 2 bases and J by 4 bases, and 13 bases separated the two germline ends. Per germline, CDR1 SGHDT and CDR2 YYEEEE. The CDR3 has 15 residues. The CDR3 loop reads CASSFGPEVYNEQFF. CDR3 in DNA: TGTGCCAGCAGCTTTGGACCGGAAGTATACAATGAGCAGTTCTTC.

The chain recombines TRBV7-2 with TRBJ2-3; possible D gene TRBD2, 6 bases. CDR1 is SGHTA and CDR2 is FQGNSA in the germline V gene. V was shortened by 0 bases and J by 7 bases, with 26 bases between the two germline ends. The CDR3 consists of 19 residues. The CDR3 region is CASSLASSAGGGTPYTQYF. CDR3 bases: TGTGCCAGCAGCTTAGCCTCTTCAGCAGGAGGCGGGACTCCTTATACGCAGTATTTT.

A few counts support this clone. The V call is TRBV4-3, the J call TRBJ2-2; TRBD1 matches 9 bases. Trimming removed 4 bases from V and 5 bases from J; junction bases left unmatched: 8. CDR3 length: 16 residues. The V gene's germline CDR1 is LGHNA and CDR2 YSLEER. The CDR3 DNA reads as TGCGCCAGCAGCCCGGGTGACAGGGGGGAAACCGGGGAGCTGTTTTTT. Translated, it gives CASSPGDRGETGELFF.

The chain links TRBV9 to TRBJ2-5; no definite D call. The germline gives CDR1 SGDLS, CDR2 YYNGEE. V dropped 0 bases and J dropped 3 bases, with 9 bases sitting between them. CDR3 length: 14 amino acids. The CDR3 reads CASSVDPAKETQYF. The CDR3 nucleotides are TGTGCCAGCAGCGTAGACCCAGCAAAAGAGACCCAGTACTTC.

The chain employs TRBV7-9 and TRBJ1-4, with 10 bases identical to TRBD1. The V and J ends lost 2 bases and 8 bases, in that order; junction bases with no gene match: 5. Germline CDR1 is SEHNR and CDR2 is FQNEAQ (reference sequence). The CDR3 sequence is 15 residues long. The DNA for the CDR3 is TGTGCCAGCAGCTTAACCTGGACAGGGGGGGAAAAACTGTTTTTT. Translation: CASSLTWTGGEKLFF.

The V and J genes are TRBV12-5 and TRBJ2-7; no definite D call. Trimming removed 0 bases from V and 6 bases from J, with 6 bases in between. Germline V gene lookup returns CDR1 LGHNT and CDR2 FRNRAP. The CDR3 totals 12 residues. The DNA for the CDR3 is TGTGCTAGTGGTTTGGTAATATCCGAGCAGTACTTC. Protein: CASGLVISEQYF.

The V and J genes are TRBV7-2 and TRBJ1-5; 10 bases agree with TRBD1. The CDR3 has 18 amino acids. The germline V gene encodes CDR1 SGHTA and CDR2 FQGNSA. Unmatched junction bases numbered 10, after V lost 5 bases and J lost 0 bases. The CDR3: CASSPGTGDLYSNQPQHF. CDR3 nucleotide sequence: TGTGCCAGCAGCCCCGGGACAGGGGACCTTTATAGCAATCAGCCCCAGCATTTT. Together with reference TRBV7-2 and TRBJ1-5, the CDR3 gives the full variable domain: GAGVSQSPSNKVTEKGKDVELRCDPISGHTALYWYRQSLGQGLEFLIYFQGNSAPDKSGLPSDRFSAERTGGSVSTLTIQRTQQEDSAVYLCASSPGTGDLYSNQPQHFGDGTRLSIL.

The chain combines TRBV27 with TRBJ2-5; no definite D call. Germline loops: CDR1 MNHEY, CDR2 SMNVEV (reference sequence). V was pared by 1 base and J by 1 base, with 1 base between. The CDR3 consists of 12 residues. This chain's CDR3 is CASSLFQETQYF. CDR3 DNA: TGTGCCAGCAGTTTATTCCAAGAGACCCAGTACTTC.